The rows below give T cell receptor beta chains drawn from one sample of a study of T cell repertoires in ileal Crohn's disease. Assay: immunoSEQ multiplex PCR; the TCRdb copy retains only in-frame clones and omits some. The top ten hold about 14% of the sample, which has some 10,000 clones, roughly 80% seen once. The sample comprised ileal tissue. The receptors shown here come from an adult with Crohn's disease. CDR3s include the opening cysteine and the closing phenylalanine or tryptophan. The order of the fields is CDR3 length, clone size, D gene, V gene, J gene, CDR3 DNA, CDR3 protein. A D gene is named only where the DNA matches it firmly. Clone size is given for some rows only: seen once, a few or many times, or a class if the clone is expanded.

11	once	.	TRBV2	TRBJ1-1	TGTGCCAGCAGAGGGAGGATTGAAGCTTTCTTT	CASRGRIEAFF
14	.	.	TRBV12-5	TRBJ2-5	TGTGCTAGTGGCGCCTCAGGGATCAGGGAGACCCAGTACTTC	CASGASGIRETQYF
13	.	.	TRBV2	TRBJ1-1	TGTGCCAGCGCTCCCTCACAGAACACTGAAGCTTTCTTT	CASAPSQNTEAFF
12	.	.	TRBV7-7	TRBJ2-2	TGTGCTAGCAGCCCACCGAGTGGGGAGCTGTTTTTT	CASSPPSGELFF
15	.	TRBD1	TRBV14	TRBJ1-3	TGTGCCAGCGGGGGACAGGGGGTTTCTGGAAACACCATATATTTT	CASGGQGVSGNTIYF
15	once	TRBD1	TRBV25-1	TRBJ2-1	TGTGCCAGCAGTGAACCAGGGGGCTACTACAATGAGCAGTTCTTC	CASSEPGGYYNEQFF
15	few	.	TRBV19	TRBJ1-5	TGTGCCAGTAGTCCTGGCGGGGGAGTCCGGCAGCCCCAGCATTTT	CASSPGGGVRQPQHF
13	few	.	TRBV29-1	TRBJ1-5	TGCAGCGTTGCTATGGGGGGAGATCAGCCCCAGCATTTT	CSVAMGGDQPQHF
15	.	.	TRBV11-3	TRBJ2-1	TGTGCCAGCAGCCAGGGAGGGACAGGTTTTGATGAGCAGTTCTTC	CASSQGGTGFDEQFF
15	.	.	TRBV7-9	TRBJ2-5	TGTGCCAGCAGCTTAGACAGCAGGGGACAAGAGACCCAGTACTTC	CASSLDSRGQETQYF
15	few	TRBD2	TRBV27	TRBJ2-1	TGTGCCAGCAGAGGCCCTAGCGGGAGCTTTTATGAGCAGTTCTTC	CASRGPSGSFYEQFF
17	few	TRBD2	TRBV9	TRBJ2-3	TGTGCCAGCAGCGTTGGACTAGCGGGAGACGGGGGAGATACGCAGTATTTT	CASSVGLAGDGGDTQYF
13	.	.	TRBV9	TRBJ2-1	TGTGCCAGCAGCGTAGTTTCCGGGAGTGAGCAGTTCTTC	CASSVVSGSEQFF
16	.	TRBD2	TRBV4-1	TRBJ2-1	TGCGCCAGCAGCCGCCAGGCTAGCGGGAGTGTCAATGAGCAGTTCTTC	CASSRQASGSVNEQFF
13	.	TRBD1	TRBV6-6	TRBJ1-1	TGTGCCAGCAGTTCCACAGGGGGCGCCGAAGCTTTCTTT	CASSSTGGAEAFF
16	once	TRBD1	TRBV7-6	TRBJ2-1	TGTGCCAGCAGCTTAGGGGACAGGGGGGAATACAATGAGCAGTTCTTC	CASSLGDRGEYNEQFF
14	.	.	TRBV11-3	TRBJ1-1	TGTGCCAGCAGCCAAGGGGGTGTGAACACTGAAGCTTTCTTT	CASSQGGVNTEAFF
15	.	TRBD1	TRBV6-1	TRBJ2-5	TGTGCCAGCAGGAGGGGGCGCGGTTTGAAAGAGACCCAGTACTTC	CASRRGRGLKETQYF
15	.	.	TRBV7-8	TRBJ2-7	TGTGCCAGCAGCTTAGCAGTCGGTACCTCCTACGAGCAGTACTTC	CASSLAVGTSYEQYF
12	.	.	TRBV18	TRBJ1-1	TGTGCCAGCTCCGGGAGTGGCACTGAAGCTTTCTTT	CASSGSGTEAFF
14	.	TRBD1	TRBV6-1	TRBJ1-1	TGTGCCAGCAGTGAGGGGACAGGGAGAACTGAAGCTTTCTTT	CASSEGTGRTEAFF
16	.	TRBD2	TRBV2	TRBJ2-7	TGTGCCAGCAGTCATTTAGGGACTAGCGGGAGCCACGAGCAGTACTTC	CASSHLGTSGSHEQYF
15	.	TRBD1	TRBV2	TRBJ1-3	TGTGCCACCGACTTACAGGGGTCTCCTGGAAACACCATATATTTT	CATDLQGSPGNTIYF
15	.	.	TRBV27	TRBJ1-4	TGTGCCAGCAGTTTAAGTCCAGGGTTGGGTGAAAAACTGTTTTTT	CASSLSPGLGEKLFF
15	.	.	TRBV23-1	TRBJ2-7	TGCGCCAGCAGCTCCGGACTCCCGAGCTCCTACGAGCAGTACTTC	CASSSGLPSSYEQYF
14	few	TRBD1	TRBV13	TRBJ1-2	TGTGCCAGCAGCGCCGGGACAGGCGACTATGGCTACACCTTC	CASSAGTGDYGYTF
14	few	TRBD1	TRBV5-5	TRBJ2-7	TGTGCCAGCAGCCGGGACAGGGTTTCCTACGAGCAGTACTTC	CASSRDRVSYEQYF
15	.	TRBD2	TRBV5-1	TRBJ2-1	TGCGCCAGCAGCTTGAGCGGGAGCCAAGACAATGAGCAGTTCTTC	CASSLSGSQDNEQFF
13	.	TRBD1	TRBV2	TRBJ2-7	TGTGCCAGCAGTGAGGGGACAGGGCTTAGGAGGTACTTC	CASSEGTGLRRYF
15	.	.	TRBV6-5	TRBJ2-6	TGTGCCAGCCTGAATTTAGGGGCTGGGGCCAACGTCCTGACTTTC	CASLNLGAGANVLTF
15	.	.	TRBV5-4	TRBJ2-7	TGTGCCAGCAGCCGTACAGAGGGCAGATCGTACGAGCAGTACTTC	CASSRTEGRSYEQYF
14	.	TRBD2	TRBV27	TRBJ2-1	TGTGCCAGCAGTTCAACTAGCGGGATTAATGAGCAGTTCTTC	CASSSTSGINEQFF
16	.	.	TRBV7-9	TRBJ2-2	TGTGCCAGCAGCCTCAGGCCCCGAACCGGCACCGGGGAGCTGTTTTTT	CASSLRPRTGTGELFF
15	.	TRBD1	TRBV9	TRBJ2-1	TGTGCCAGCAGCGTAGATGCGAGACAGGGGAATGAGCAGTTCTTC	CASSVDARQGNEQFF
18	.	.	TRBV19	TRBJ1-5	TGTGCCAGTAGTATCGGGAATTGGGGTACGCTGAAGGGTCAGCCCCAGCATTTT	CASSIGNWGTLKGQPQHF
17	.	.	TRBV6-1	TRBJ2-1	TGTGCCAGCAGTGTCATCGGGACTGGAATTTCCTACAATGAGCAGTTCTTC	CASSVIGTGISYNEQFF
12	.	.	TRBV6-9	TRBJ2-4	TGTGCCAGCACGGAGGCCAAAAACATTCAGTACTTC	CASTEAKNIQYF
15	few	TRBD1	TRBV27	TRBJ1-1	TGTGCCAGCAGTACAAACAGGGGTGTGAACACTGAAGCTTTCTTT	CASSTNRGVNTEAFF
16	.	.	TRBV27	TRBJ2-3	TGTGCCAGCAGCCCCGCGGGGCTCGCCCGCACAGATACGCAGTATTTT	CASSPAGLARTDTQYF
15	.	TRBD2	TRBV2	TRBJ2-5	TGTGCCAGCAGTGCCAGGACTAGCGGGAGAGAGACCCAGTACTTC	CASSARTSGRETQYF
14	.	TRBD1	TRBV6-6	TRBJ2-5	TGTGCCAGCAGTTTAACCGGGACAGAAGAGACCCAGTACTTC	CASSLTGTEETQYF